These 32 T cell receptor beta chains came from one sample sequenced in a study of human T cells and chemical hapten exposure. TCRdb passed the RACE reads through MiXCR, listing each CDR3 protein once. The sample has some 60,000 distinct CDR3 sequences, approximately 13% seen once. Time point of the sample: patch test 3, about 24 weeks after DPC sensitization. Treatment given: therapeutic diphenylcyclopropenone sensitization with weekly scalp DPC. Here the sequenced sample was whole blood, taken in connection with sensitization to the hapten diphenylcyclopropenone (DPC). The receptors shown here come from a man aged 30-40 years with alopecia areata. Some clones in this sample may be carry-over from other donors' samples.

J is TRBJ1-1 and V is TRBV10-3; D gene unclear. Germline CDR1 ENHRY, CDR2 SYGVKD. Trimming removed 2 bases at V and 7 bases at J, with 11 bases between. This CDR3 spans 13 amino acids. The CDR3 region is CAISERTPFEAFF. DNA of the CDR3: TGTGCCATCAGTGAGAGGACCCCGTTTGAAGCTTTCTTT.

This clonotype was counted between two and nine times. The chain uses TRBV20-1 and TRBJ2-7; D is perhaps TRBD2 (6 bases). Trimming took 6 bases from V and 6 from J, leaving 18 bases between them. Germline lookup yields CDR1 DFQATT and CDR2 SNEGSKA (reference sequence). CDR3 length: 13 amino acids. The CDR3 bases are TGCAGTGCGCGGACCACTCTAGCGCGCGAGCAGTACTTC. Translated: CSARTTLAREQYF.

This clonotype was seen at least ten times. The chain carries TRBV7-2 and TRBJ1-2; TRBD1 might be the D (5 bases). The germline V and J ends were trimmed by 3 bases and 2 bases, with 13 bases remaining between them. This CDR3 contains 15 residues. Germline V gene lookup returns CDR1 SGHTA and CDR2 FQGNSA. This CDR3 is CASSFTGSLNYGYTF. Here the CDR3 DNA reads TGTGCCAGCAGCTTCACAGGCTCCCTGAACTATGGCTACACCTTC.

This clonotype was seen at least ten times. Here the CDR3 reads CASSLVGSGSPLHF. In DNA, the CDR3 is TGTGCCAGCAGTCTGGTAGGGAGCGGCTCACCCCTCCACTTT. The V call is TRBV28, the J call TRBJ1-6; D uncertain. V gave up 5 bases and J gave up 10 bases, with 15 bases separating them. The CDR3 length is 14 residues. CDR1 and CDR2 from the germline V gene are MDHEN and SYDVKM.

The table lists this clonotype with many counts. CDR3 amino acids: CASSQYTYNEQFF. Written as DNA, the CDR3 is TGTGCCAGCAGCCAATACACCTACAATGAGCAGTTCTTC. This chain links TRBV3-1 with TRBJ2-1; D gene unclear. Trimming left V 2 bases short and J 2 bases short, with 4 bases between. The germline V gene encodes CDR1 LGHDT and CDR2 YNNKEL (reference sequence). The CDR3 extends over 13 amino acids.

By sample share, this clonotype is medium-sized. The chain joins TRBV11-2 to TRBJ2-3, with D unresolved. The germline V and J ends were trimmed by 5 bases and 10 bases, with 10 bases remaining between them. Germline CDR1 is SGHAT and CDR2 is FQNNGV. The CDR3 sequence is 11 residues long. In nucleotides, the CDR3 is TGTGCCAGCAGCCCGAGTCTCGCGCAGTATTTT. Translating gives CASSPSLAQYF.

A word on this clonotype: This may be a read error: a much more frequent sequence differs by one nucleotide. V gene TRBV11-2 combines with J gene TRBJ2-5; D may be TRBD1 (7 bases). The CDR3 loop spans 15 amino acids. The V gene's germline CDR1 is SGHAT and CDR2 FQNNGV. Trimming removed 5 bases at V and 2 bases at J, with 15 bases between. The CDR3 here is CASSRTRGRQETQYF. CDR3 DNA sequence: TGTGCCAGCAGCCGGACCAGGGGGAGGCAAGAGACCCAGTACTTC.

This clonotype has ten or more counts. The chain combines TRBV9 with TRBJ2-4; 7 positions match TRBD1. The CDR3 consists of 15 residues. CDR1 and CDR2 (germline): SGDLS, YYNGEE. Trimming at V came to 3 bases and at J to 6 bases, leaving 9 bases not matched to a gene. The CDR3 coding sequence is TGTGCCAGCAGCGCTGCGACAGGGTCAGCAAACATTCAGTACTTC. This sequence encodes CASSAATGSANIQYF.

The chain joins TRBV5-5 to TRBJ2-2; D perhaps matches TRBD2 (5 bases). CDR3 size: 15 residues. CDR1 and CDR2 (germline): SGHKS, YYEKEE (reference sequence). V was clipped by 1 base and J by 4 bases, with 11 bases between them. The CDR3 nucleotides are TGTGCCAGCAGCTTGCTTTCGGGAAGCACCGGGGAGCTGTTTTTT. Translation gives CASSLLSGSTGELFF.

The chain recombines TRBV29-1 with TRBJ2-5; the D gene is possibly TRBD2 (5 bases). Germline loops: CDR1 SQVTM, CDR2 ANQGSEA. V was cut by 7 bases and J by 3 bases, with 12 bases left in between. The CDR3 length is 12 residues. CDR3 residues: CSALSREETQYF. The CDR3 DNA reads TGCAGCGCCTTATCGAGGGAAGAGACCCAGTACTTC.

This clonotype was found a few times. The chain has TRBV4-2 and TRBJ1-1; D may be TRBD1 (5 bases). V was trimmed by 0 bases and J by 0 bases, leaving 11 bases between them. The CDR3 contains 16 residues. Germline V lookup: CDR1 LGHNA, CDR2 YNFKEQ. CDR3 sequence reads: CASSQDWTRVNTEAFF. CDR3 bases: TGTGCCAGCAGCCAAGATTGGACCAGGGTGAACACTGAAGCTTTCTTT.

The chain uses TRBV29-1 and TRBJ1-4; 9 bases match TRBD1. Looked up from germline, CDR1 is SQVTM and CDR2 is ANQGSEA. The CDR3 runs to 11 residues. Unmatched junction bases numbered 2, after V lost 7 bases and J lost 8 bases. The CDR3 sequence: CSAGQGEKLFF. The CDR3 DNA reads TGCAGCGCAGGACAGGGGGAAAAACTGTTTTTT. Supplemented by reference TRBV29-1 and TRBJ1-4, the full variable domain reads SAVISQKPSRDICQRGTSLTIQCQVDSQVTMMFWYRQQPGQSLTLIATANQGSEATYESGFVIDKFPISRPNLTFSTLTVSNMSPEDSSIYLCSAGQGEKLFFGSGTQLSVL.

At least ten counts were recorded for this clonotype. The chain couples TRBV18 to TRBJ1-1; D may be TRBD1 (5 bases). Trimming cost V 7 bases and J 4 bases, with 16 bases left between them. The CDR3 extends over 14 amino acids. The germline V gene has CDR1 KGHSH and CDR2 LQKENI. The CDR3 coding sequence is TGTGCCAGCTACGGGGGGACCTTGCCCACTGAAGCTTTCTTT. This translates into CASYGGTLPTEAFF. Full variable domain (remainder filled in from reference TRBV18 and TRBJ1-1): NAGVMQNPRHLVRRRGQEARLRCSPMKGHSHVYWYRQLPEEGLKFMVYLQKENIIDESGMPKERFSAEFPKEGPSILRIQQVVRGDSAAYFCASYGGTLPTEAFFGQGTRLTVV.

The table lists this clonotype with many counts. The rearrangement uses TRBV29-1 and TRBJ2-6; D is ambiguous. The V and J ends lost 0 bases and 2 bases respectively, with 5 bases between them. The germline gives CDR1 SQVTM, CDR2 ANQGSEA. The CDR3 spans 14 residues. The CDR3 is CSVEEGAGANVLTF. The CDR3 nucleotides read TGCAGCGTTGAAGAAGGTGCTGGGGCCAACGTCCTGACTTTC.

The rearrangement links TRBV6-2 or TRBV6-3 to TRBJ2-5; no definite D call. The germline V gene has CDR1 MNHEY and CDR2 SVGEGT. The V end was cut by 0 bases, the J end by 1 base, with 15 bases between. The CDR3 has 17 amino acids. The DNA for the CDR3 is TGTGCCAGCAGTTACTCCCCCGAGGCGGCTATCCAAGAGACCCAGTACTTC. Its translation: CASSYSPEAAIQETQYF.

The CDR3 region has the DNA TGTGCCAGCAGCTTAACTCCTTTGGGGGACTATGGCTACACCTTC. Translated, it gives CASSLTPLGDYGYTF. The rearrangement links TRBV7-2 to TRBJ1-2; D may be TRBD1 (5 bases). Germline V gene sequence: CDR1 SGHTA, CDR2 FQGNSA. V was clipped by 2 bases and J by 3 bases, with 13 bases between them. The CDR3 covers 15 residues.

This clonotype was counted at least ten times. This chain connects TRBV12-3 or TRBV12-4 to TRBJ2-3; maybe TRBD1 (6 bases). V was cut by 3 bases and J by 1 base, with 8 bases left in between. This CDR3 has 14 residues. The CDR3, as DNA: TGTGCCAGCAGTTTGTCAGGGGGCACAGATACGCAGTATTTT. Its protein product is CASSLSGGTDTQYF.

This clonotype turned up a few times. The chain combines TRBV28 with TRBJ1-3; D is unresolved. V was clipped by 7 bases and J by 8 bases, with 18 bases between them. This CDR3 spans 14 amino acids. The germline V gene has CDR1 MDHEN and CDR2 SYDVKM. The CDR3 is CASTPGSPGYTIYF. The CDR3 DNA sequence: TGTGCCAGCACCCCAGGTAGTCCCGGATACACCATATATTTT.

V and J are TRBV29-1 and TRBJ2-5, with no clear D. V lost 4 bases and J 1 base, leaving 13 bases between the germline ends. CDR1 and CDR2 (germline): SQVTM, ANQGSEA. The CDR3 loop spans 14 amino acids. The CDR3 protein is CSVVGRYFQETQYF. CDR3 nucleotides: TGCAGCGTTGTCGGCCGATATTTCCAAGAGACCCAGTACTTC.

This clonotype was detected only a few times. The rearrangement links TRBV7-2 to TRBJ2-7; tentative D call: TRBD1 (6 bases). In germline, CDR1 is SGHTA, CDR2 FQGNSA. The V end lost 1 base, the J end lost 2 bases, and 12 bases lay between the germline ends. This CDR3 is 15 amino acids long. The CDR3 DNA reads TGTGCCAGCAGCTTAGGGGCAGGGGCGCCCTACGAGCAGTACTTC. It translates to CASSLGAGAPYEQYF.

V is TRBV18 and J is TRBJ2-1, with D uncertain. Germline values: CDR1 KGHSH, CDR2 LQKENI. This CDR3 has 12 amino acids. Trimming removed 2 bases from V and 9 bases from J, with 8 bases in between. The CDR3 is CASSPSALEQFF. The CDR3 bases are TGTGCCAGCTCACCATCAGCCCTTGAGCAGTTCTTC.

This clonotype was detected ten times or more. J is TRBJ2-3 and V is TRBV20-1; 15 bases match TRBD2. This CDR3 is built from 15 residues. Trimming cost V 7 bases and J 5 bases; bases outside gene matches: 7. Per the germline V gene, CDR1 is DFQATT and CDR2 is SNEGSKA (reference sequence). In nucleotides, the CDR3 is TGCAGTGTTCGGACTAGCGGGGGGGCAATAGATACGCAGTATTTT. This gives the protein CSVRTSGGAIDTQYF.

This clonotype has at least ten counts. The rearrangement joins TRBV29-1 to TRBJ2-1; 11 bases fit TRBD2. J lost 4 bases, V lost 4 bases, and 6 bases had no gene match. This CDR3 is 15 amino acids long. Germline CDR1 and CDR2: SQVTM and ANQGSEA. The CDR3 coding sequence is TGCAGCGTTGTGAGGGGGACTAGCGGTTACAATGAGCAGTTCTTC. Its protein product is CSVVRGTSGYNEQFF.

This clonotype was observed at least ten times. This chain uses TRBV27 with TRBJ1-6, with 9 bases aligning to TRBD1. Germline lookup yields CDR1 MNHEY and CDR2 SMNVEV (reference sequence). V was pared by 6 bases and J by 10 bases, with 7 bases of the junction left unmatched. The CDR3 extends over 14 amino acids. CDR3: CASRTGGLRSPLHF. CDR3 nucleotide sequence: TGTGCCAGCAGAACAGGGGGCTTGAGATCACCCCTCCACTTT.

This clonotype has only a few counts. This rearrangement joins TRBV4-3 to TRBJ2-7; D is possibly TRBD2 (6 bases). V lost 0 bases and J 2 bases, leaving 14 bases between the germline ends. The CDR3 totals 16 residues. Germline loops: CDR1 LGHNA, CDR2 YSLEER. The CDR3 protein is CASSQDSGGSPYEQYF. DNA of the CDR3: TGCGCCAGCAGCCAAGATTCCGGGGGTTCCCCCTACGAGCAGTACTTC.

This clonotype was seen repeatedly, ten times or more. CDR3 residues: CASTATETSTDTQYF. CDR3 in DNA: TGTGCCAGCACCGCGACAGAAACTAGCACAGATACGCAGTATTTT. The rearrangement uses TRBV12-3 or TRBV12-4 and TRBJ2-3, with D possibly matching TRBD1 (5 bases). The CDR3 runs 15 residues. V gave up 7 bases and J gave up 0 bases, with 14 bases separating them.

There are many counts of this clonotype. The V and J genes are TRBV7-9 and TRBJ1-5; D perhaps matches TRBD1 (5 bases). The CDR3 runs to 13 residues. The V gene lost 7 bases and the J gene lost 7 bases, with 14 bases spanning the gap. Germline lookup yields CDR1 SEHNR and CDR2 FQNEAQ (reference sequence). CDR3 DNA sequence: TGTGCCAGCACTGGGGCCACGGGGCAGCCCCAGCATTTT. This gives the protein CASTGATGQPQHF.

This clonotype was picked up a small number of times. This chain joins TRBV28 and TRBJ1-4, with D unclear. This CDR3 spans 10 amino acids. Germline V gene sequence: CDR1 MDHEN, CDR2 SYDVKM. Deletions cut 6 bases from V and 5 bases from J, with 1 base between. The CDR3 DNA is TGTGCCAGCAGGAATGAAAAACTGTTTTTT. Its translation: CASRNEKLFF.

This clonotype was seen a few times. The V gene is TRBV5-1, the J gene TRBJ1-3; D is unclear. CDR1 and CDR2 from the germline V gene are SGHRS and YFSETQ. The CDR3 consists of 14 residues. The V and J ends lost 5 bases and 0 bases respectively, with 9 bases between them. DNA for the CDR3: TGCGCCAGCAGTGACGGAAGCTCTGGAAACACCATATATTTT. Translation: CASSDGSSGNTIYF. Full variable domain (rest looked up from reference TRBV5-1 and TRBJ1-3): KAGVTQTPRYLIKTRGQQVTLSCSPISGHRSVSWYQQTPGQGLQFLFEYFSETQRNKGNFPGRFSGRQFSNSRSEMNVSTLELGDSALYLCASSDGSSGNTIYFGEGSWLTVV.

This clonotype was detected a few times. The chain has TRBV20-1 and TRBJ2-7, with 7 bases fitting TRBD2. V lost 3 bases, J lost 4 bases, and 0 bases stayed unmatched. This CDR3 comprises 11 residues. From germline, CDR1 is DFQATT and CDR2 SNEGSKA (reference sequence). CDR3 protein: CSARGGYEQYF. CDR3 DNA sequence: TGCAGTGCTAGGGGAGGGTACGAGCAGTACTTC.

This rearrangement joins TRBV6-4 to TRBJ1-3; D remains unclear. The CDR3 is 14 residues long. Trimming shortened V by 7 bases and J by 0 bases, and 10 bases separated the two germline ends. Germline CDR1 reads MRHNA; CDR2 reads SNTAGT. CDR3 in amino acids: CASKQDFSGNTIYF. CDR3 DNA sequence: TGTGCCAGCAAGCAGGACTTCTCTGGAAACACCATATATTTT.

This clonotype was recorded at least ten times. This sequence joins TRBV11-2 and TRBJ2-7; D is possibly TRBD2 (5 bases). The V end was cut by 5 bases, the J end by 7 bases, with 21 bases between. Germline V CDR1 and CDR2: SGHAT, FQNNGV. The CDR3 is made up of 15 amino acids. CDR3 residues: CASSRPYGSREEQYF. The CDR3 region has the DNA TGTGCCAGCAGCCGCCCCTACGGCTCGAGGGAAGAGCAGTACTTC.